This T cell receptor beta chain was observed in a study of CD8+ T cells in alopecia areata. The CDR3 extends over 10 amino acids. Looked up from germline, CDR1 is MNHNY and CDR2 is SVGAGI (reference sequence). The ends were cut back, 4 bases at V and 4 bases at J, with 1 base in the middle. Isolated RNA was reverse transcribed into cDNA used as the sequencing template. Profiling relied on immunoSEQ multiplex PCR, and the TCRdb table lists in-frame clones only, not all of them. Seen here are just over 150,000 clones, less than 65% observed once, and the top ten hold roughly 19%. The receptor was isolated from a human donor with alopecia areata. This specimen was CD8+ T cells sorted from blood, taken at week 0. The gene calls are TRBV6-6 and TRBJ1-2; D remains ambiguous. CDR3 sequence: CASSSYGYTF. The CDR3 region has the DNA TGTGCCAGCAGTTCCTATGGCTACACCTTC.